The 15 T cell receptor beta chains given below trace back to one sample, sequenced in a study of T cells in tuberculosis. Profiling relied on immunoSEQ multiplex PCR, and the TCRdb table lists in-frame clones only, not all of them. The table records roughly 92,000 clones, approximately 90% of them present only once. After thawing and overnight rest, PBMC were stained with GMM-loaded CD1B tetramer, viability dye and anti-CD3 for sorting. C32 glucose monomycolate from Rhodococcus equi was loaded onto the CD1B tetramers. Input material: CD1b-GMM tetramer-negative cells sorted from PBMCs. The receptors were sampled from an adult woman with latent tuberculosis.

CDR3 sequence reads: CASRGLAGAHEQFF. CDR3 DNA: TGCGCCAGCAGAGGACTAGCGGGGGCACATGAGCAGTTCTTC. The chain carries TRBV5-1 and TRBJ2-1, with 13 bases fitting TRBD2. This CDR3 spans 14 amino acids. Per germline, CDR1 SGHRS and CDR2 YFSETQ. The V gene end was trimmed by 5 bases and the J gene end by 8 bases; junction bases not matched to a gene: 4.

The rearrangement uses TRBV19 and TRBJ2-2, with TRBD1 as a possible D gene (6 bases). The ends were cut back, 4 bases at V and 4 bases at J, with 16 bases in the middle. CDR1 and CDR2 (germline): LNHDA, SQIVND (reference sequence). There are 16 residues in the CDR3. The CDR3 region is CASSNRVRDSTGELFF. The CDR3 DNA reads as TGTGCCAGTAGTAACAGGGTTAGGGATAGCACCGGGGAGCTGTTTTTT.

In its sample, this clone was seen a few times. CDR3 loop: CASSYLRTSGELFF. The CDR3 DNA is TGTGCCAGCAGTTACCTTCGGACTAGCGGGGAGCTGTTTTTT. The V call is TRBV6-6, the J call TRBJ2-2; 7 positions match TRBD2. The CDR3 has 14 amino acids. V lost 2 bases and J lost 7; bases outside the gene matches: 4. Germline V gene data show CDR1 as MNHNY and CDR2 as SVGAGI (reference sequence).

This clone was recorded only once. In nucleotides, the CDR3 is TGTGCCAGCAGTGAATTGCCCGGGGCAGGGGTCACAGATACGCAGTATTTT. Encoded protein: CASSELPGAGVTDTQYF. The gene calls are TRBV6-1 and TRBJ2-3; tentative D call: TRBD1 (6 bases). The CDR3 extends over 17 amino acids. V lost 2 bases to trimming and J lost 2 bases, with 17 bases between them. Germline CDR1 reads MNHNS; CDR2 reads SASEGT.

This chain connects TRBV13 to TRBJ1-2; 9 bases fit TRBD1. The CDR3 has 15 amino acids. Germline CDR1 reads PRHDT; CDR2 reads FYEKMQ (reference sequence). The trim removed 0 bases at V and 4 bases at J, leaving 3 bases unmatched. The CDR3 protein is CASSLGTGGPYGYTF. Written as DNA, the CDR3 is TGTGCCAGCAGCTTAGGGACAGGGGGTCCCTATGGCTACACCTTC.

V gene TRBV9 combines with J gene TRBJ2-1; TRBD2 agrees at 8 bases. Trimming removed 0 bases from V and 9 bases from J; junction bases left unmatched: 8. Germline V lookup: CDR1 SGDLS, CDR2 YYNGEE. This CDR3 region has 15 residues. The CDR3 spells CASSVGLRGEGEQFF. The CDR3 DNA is TGTGCCAGCAGCGTAGGTTTGCGGGGGGAGGGTGAGCAGTTCTTC.

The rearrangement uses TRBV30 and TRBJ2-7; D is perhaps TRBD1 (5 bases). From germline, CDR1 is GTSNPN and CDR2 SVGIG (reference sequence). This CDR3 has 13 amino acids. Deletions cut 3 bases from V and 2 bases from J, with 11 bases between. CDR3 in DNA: TGTGCCTGGAGGGAGACAGCAACCTACGAGCAGTACTTC. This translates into CAWRETATYEQYF.

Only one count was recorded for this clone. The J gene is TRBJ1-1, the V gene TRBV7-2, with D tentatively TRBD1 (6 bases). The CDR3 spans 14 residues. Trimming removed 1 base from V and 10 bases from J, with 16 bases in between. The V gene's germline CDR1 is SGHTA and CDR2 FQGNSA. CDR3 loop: CASSLVYGGRGAFF. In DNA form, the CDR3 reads TGTGCCAGCAGCTTAGTTTATGGGGGCCGTGGAGCTTTCTTT.

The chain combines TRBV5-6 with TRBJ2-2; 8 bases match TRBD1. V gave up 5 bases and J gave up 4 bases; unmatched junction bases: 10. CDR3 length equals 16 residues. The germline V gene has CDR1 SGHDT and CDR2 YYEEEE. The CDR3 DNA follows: TGTGCCAGCAGGTATCGACAGGGGACCGGCACCGGGGAGCTGTTTTTT. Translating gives CASRYRQGTGTGELFF.

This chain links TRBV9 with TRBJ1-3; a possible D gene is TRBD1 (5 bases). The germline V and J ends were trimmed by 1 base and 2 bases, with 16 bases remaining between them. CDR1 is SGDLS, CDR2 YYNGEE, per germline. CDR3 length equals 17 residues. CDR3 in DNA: TGTGCCAGCAGCGTAAGGCCGGAGGGCAGGGCTGGAAACACCATATATTTT. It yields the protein CASSVRPEGRAGNTIYF.

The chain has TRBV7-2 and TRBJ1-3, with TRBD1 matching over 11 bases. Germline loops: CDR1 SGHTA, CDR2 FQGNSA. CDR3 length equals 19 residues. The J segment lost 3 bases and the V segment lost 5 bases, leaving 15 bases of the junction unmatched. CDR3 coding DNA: TGTGCCAGCAGCAACCCCTCTTGGGACAGGGGGATGTATGGAAACACCATATATTTT. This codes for CASSNPSWDRGMYGNTIYF.

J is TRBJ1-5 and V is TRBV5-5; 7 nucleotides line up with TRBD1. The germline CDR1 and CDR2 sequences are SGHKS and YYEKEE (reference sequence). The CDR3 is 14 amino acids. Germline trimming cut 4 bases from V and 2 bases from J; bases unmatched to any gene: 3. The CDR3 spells CASSRDSGNQPQHF. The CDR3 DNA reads TGTGCCAGCAGCCGGGACAGCGGCAATCAGCCCCAGCATTTT.

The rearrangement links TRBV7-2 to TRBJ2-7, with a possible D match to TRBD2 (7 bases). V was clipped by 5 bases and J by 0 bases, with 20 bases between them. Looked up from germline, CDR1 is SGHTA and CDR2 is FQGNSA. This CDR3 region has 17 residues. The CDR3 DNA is TGTGCCAGCAGCCTGGAGGGGGTGGGGGGGAGCTCCTACGAGCAGTACGTC. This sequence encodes CASSLEGVGGSSYEQYV.

In nucleotides, the CDR3 is TGTGCCAGCAGCATCACAGGGGTCTATGGCTACACCTTC. Translation gives CASSITGVYGYTF. The chain joins TRBV9 to TRBJ1-2; TRBD1 matches 7 bases. This CDR3 has 13 amino acids. The V segment lost 4 bases and the J segment 4 bases; nucleotides outside the gene matches: 4. The V gene's germline CDR1 is SGDLS and CDR2 YYNGEE.

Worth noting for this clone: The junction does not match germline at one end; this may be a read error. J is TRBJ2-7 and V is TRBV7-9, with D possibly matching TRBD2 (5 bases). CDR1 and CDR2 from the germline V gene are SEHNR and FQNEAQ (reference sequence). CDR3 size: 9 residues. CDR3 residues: CASSLDSSF. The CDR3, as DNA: TGTGCCAGCAGCTTGGACTCCTCTTTC.